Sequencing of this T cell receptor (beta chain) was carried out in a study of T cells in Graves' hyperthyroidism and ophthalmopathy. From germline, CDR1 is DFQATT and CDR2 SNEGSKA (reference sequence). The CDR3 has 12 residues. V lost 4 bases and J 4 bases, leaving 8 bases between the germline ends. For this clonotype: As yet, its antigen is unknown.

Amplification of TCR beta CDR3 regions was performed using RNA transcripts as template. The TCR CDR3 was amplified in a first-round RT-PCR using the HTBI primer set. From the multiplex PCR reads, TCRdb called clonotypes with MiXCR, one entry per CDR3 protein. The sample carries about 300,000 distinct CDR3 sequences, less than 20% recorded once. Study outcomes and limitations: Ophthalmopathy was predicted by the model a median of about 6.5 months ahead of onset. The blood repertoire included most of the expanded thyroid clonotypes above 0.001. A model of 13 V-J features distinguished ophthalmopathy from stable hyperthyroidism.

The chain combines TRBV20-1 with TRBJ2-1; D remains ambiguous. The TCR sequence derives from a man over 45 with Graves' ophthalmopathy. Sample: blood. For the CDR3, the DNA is TGCAGTGCTACGCTAAGATACAATGAGCAGTTCTTC. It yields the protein CSATLRYNEQFF.